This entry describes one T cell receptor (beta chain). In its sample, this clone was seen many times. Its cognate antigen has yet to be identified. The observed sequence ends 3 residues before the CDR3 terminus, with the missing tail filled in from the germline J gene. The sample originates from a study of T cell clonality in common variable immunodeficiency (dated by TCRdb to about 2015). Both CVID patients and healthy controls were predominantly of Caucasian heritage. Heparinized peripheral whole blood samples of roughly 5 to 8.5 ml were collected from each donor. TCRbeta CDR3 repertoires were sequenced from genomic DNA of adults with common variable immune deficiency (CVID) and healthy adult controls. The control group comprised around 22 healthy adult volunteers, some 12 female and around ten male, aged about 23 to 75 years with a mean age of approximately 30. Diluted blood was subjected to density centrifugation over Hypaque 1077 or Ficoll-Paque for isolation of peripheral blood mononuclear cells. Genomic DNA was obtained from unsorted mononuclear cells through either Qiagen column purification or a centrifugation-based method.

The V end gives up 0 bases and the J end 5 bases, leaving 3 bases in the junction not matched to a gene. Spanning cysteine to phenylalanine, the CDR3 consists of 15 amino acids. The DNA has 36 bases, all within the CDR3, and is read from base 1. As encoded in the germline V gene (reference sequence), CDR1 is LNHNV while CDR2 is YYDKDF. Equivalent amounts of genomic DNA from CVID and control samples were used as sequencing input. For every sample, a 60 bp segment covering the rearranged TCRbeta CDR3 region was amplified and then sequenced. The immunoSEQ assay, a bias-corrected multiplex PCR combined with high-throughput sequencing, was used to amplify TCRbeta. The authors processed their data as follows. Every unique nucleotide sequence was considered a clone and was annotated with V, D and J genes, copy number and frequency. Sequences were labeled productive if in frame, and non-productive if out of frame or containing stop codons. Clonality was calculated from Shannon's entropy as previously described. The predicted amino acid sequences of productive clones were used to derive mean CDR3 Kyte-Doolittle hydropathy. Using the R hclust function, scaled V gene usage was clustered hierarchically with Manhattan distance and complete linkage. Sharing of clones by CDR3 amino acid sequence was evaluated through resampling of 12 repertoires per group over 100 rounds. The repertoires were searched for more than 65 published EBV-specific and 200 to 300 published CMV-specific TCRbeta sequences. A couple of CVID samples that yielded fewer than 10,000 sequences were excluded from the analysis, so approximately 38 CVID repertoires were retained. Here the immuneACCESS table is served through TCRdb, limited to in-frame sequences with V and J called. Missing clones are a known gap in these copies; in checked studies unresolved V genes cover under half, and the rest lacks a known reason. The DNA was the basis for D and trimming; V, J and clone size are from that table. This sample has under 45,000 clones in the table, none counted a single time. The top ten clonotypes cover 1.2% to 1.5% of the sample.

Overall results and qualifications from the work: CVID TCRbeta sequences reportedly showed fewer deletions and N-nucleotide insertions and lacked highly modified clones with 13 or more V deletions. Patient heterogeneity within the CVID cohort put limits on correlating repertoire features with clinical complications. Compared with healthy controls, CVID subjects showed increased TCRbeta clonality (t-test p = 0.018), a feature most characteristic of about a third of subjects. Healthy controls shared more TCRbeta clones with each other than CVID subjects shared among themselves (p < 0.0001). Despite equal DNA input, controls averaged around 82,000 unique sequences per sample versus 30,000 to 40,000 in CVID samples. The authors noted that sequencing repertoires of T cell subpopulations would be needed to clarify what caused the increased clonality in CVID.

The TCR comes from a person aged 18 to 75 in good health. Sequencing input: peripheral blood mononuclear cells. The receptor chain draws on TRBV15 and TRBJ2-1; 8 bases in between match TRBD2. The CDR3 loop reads CATSREAGGNNEQFF. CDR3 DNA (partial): TGTGCCACCAGCAGAGAGGCGGGAGGAAACAATGAG.